The 31 T cell receptor beta chains below all came from one sample that was sequenced in a study of T cell changes during pregnancy in multiple sclerosis. TCRdb keeps only in-frame clones here, not all; method: immunoSEQ multiplex PCR. The sample has around 80,000 clones, nearly 95% seen once. The sample was peripheral blood, taken in the second trimester of pregnancy. The receptors derive from a female donor in good health, enrolled as a control in a pregnancy study.

This chain joins TRBV4-1 and TRBJ2-1; D gene unclear. The CDR3 spans 14 residues. Looked up from germline, CDR1 is MGHRA and CDR2 is YSYEKL. The germline V and J ends were trimmed by 6 bases and 3 bases, with 12 bases remaining between them. The CDR3 DNA is TGCGCCAGCAGACCTCAAGCTCTCTACAATGAGCAGTTCTTC. It yields the protein CASRPQALYNEQFF.

J is TRBJ1-1 and V is TRBV29-1; weak D call: TRBD1 (6 bases). Trimming shortened V by 7 bases and J by 3 bases, and 24 bases separated the two germline ends. From germline, CDR1 is SQVTM and CDR2 ANQGSEA. The CDR3 has 16 amino acids. CDR3 sequence reads: CSAGRRGATVDTEAFF. CDR3 sequence (DNA): TGCAGCGCAGGTAGACGGGGGGCGACCGTTGACACTGAAGCTTTCTTT.

CDR3 loop: CASSLARQEVGQPQHF. CDR3 DNA sequence: TGTGCCAGCAGCTTGGCTCGACAGGAGGTTGGTCAGCCCCAGCATTTT. J is TRBJ1-5 and V is TRBV5-6; D might be TRBD1 (6 bases). Germline V lookup: CDR1 SGHDT, CDR2 YYEEEE. CDR3 size: 16 residues. Trimming stripped 0 bases from V and 6 bases from J, with 16 bases between.

The chain uses TRBV19 and TRBJ2-3; 7 bases are a match to TRBD1. The V segment lost 6 bases and the J segment 5 bases; nucleotides outside the gene matches: 8. Germline CDR1 is LNHDA and CDR2 is SQIVND (reference sequence). There are 14 residues in the CDR3. The CDR3 DNA reads TGTGCCAGTAGCCAGACAGGGCCTGTAGATACGCAGTATTTT. It encodes CASSQTGPVDTQYF.

The gene calls are TRBV4-1 and TRBJ1-2; possible D gene TRBD1, 5 bases. The V gene's germline CDR1 is MGHRA and CDR2 YSYEKL. V was cut by 1 base and J by 6 bases, with 15 bases left in between. The CDR3 is 15 residues long. CDR3: CASSQAGGREDGYTF. CDR3 nucleotide sequence: TGCGCCAGCAGCCAAGCTGGCGGCAGGGAAGATGGCTACACCTTC.

Here the CDR3 reads CASSARVYRLYF. As DNA, the CDR3 is TGTGCCAGCAGCGCCAGGGTTTACAGACTGTATTTT. V and J are TRBV5-6 and TRBJ2-3; possibly TRBD1 for D (5 bases). The CDR3 has 12 residues. In germline, CDR1 is SGHDT, CDR2 YYEEEE. The germline V and J ends were trimmed by 4 bases and 14 bases, with 17 bases remaining between them.

The genes are TRBV27 and TRBJ2-1, with 8 bases identical to TRBD1. Germline trimming cut 4 bases from V and 2 bases from J; bases unmatched to any gene: 7. Germline CDR1 MNHEY, CDR2 SMNVEV (reference sequence). This CDR3 has 16 amino acids. The CDR3 region has the DNA TGTGCCAGCAGTTGGGGACCGGGACAGGCCTACAATGAGCAGTTCTTC. Translation: CASSWGPGQAYNEQFF.

V and J are TRBV29-1 and TRBJ2-7, with a possible D match to TRBD1 (5 bases). V was shortened by 3 bases and J by 3 bases, with 9 bases between the two germline ends. The CDR3 is made up of 12 amino acids. Germline assignment: CDR1 SQVTM and CDR2 ANQGSEA. CDR3 region: CSVELRDYEQYF. CDR3 DNA sequence: TGCAGCGTTGAGCTCAGGGACTACGAGCAGTACTTC.

The V call is TRBV4-1, the J call TRBJ2-7, with 8 positions matching TRBD2. The CDR3 totals 16 residues. The junction had 11 bases not matched to a gene; V was cut back by 3 bases and J by 4 bases. Germline V CDR1 and CDR2: MGHRA, YSYEKL. DNA for the CDR3: TGCGCCAGCAGCCAGACTAGCTCGGGAGGGGGTTACGAGCAGTACTTC. Encoded protein: CASSQTSSGGGYEQYF.

This chain connects TRBV7-9 to TRBJ2-7; D is uncertain. The germline V gene encodes CDR1 SEHNR and CDR2 FQNEAQ (reference sequence). V lost 2 bases, J lost 4 bases, and 12 bases lay in between. The CDR3 has 14 amino acids. The CDR3 DNA follows: TGTGCCAGCAGCTTAAAGACTCGCCCATACGAGCAGTACTTC. Translation: CASSLKTRPYEQYF.

The chain links TRBV5-6 to TRBJ2-1, with D possibly matching TRBD2 (6 bases). The V end lost 2 bases, the J end lost 9 bases, and 9 bases lay between the germline ends. CDR1 SGHDT and CDR2 YYEEEE come from the germline V gene. The CDR3 consists of 12 residues. The CDR3 DNA sequence: TGTGCCAGCAGCTTACAGCGGGCTGAGCAGTTCTTC. This translates into CASSLQRAEQFF.

V gene TRBV28 combines with J gene TRBJ2-2, with D possibly being TRBD2 (6 bases). V was shortened by 3 bases and J by 6 bases, with 14 bases between the two germline ends. This CDR3 has 15 amino acids. The V gene's germline CDR1 is MDHEN and CDR2 SYDVKM. CDR3 DNA: TGTGCCAGCAGTTTGCGGGACCCCATTCCCGGGGAGCTGTTTTTT. This gives the protein CASSLRDPIPGELFF. Supplemented by reference TRBV28 and TRBJ2-2, the full variable domain reads DVKVTQSSRYLVKRTGEKVFLECVQDMDHENMFWYRQDPGLGLRLIYFSYDVKMKEKGDIPEGYSVSREKKERFSLILESASTNQTSMYLCASSLRDPIPGELFFGEGSRLTVL.

The chain uses TRBV13 and TRBJ2-3, with 9 bases fitting TRBD2. The CDR3 sequence is 17 residues long. CDR1 PRHDT and CDR2 FYEKMQ come from the germline V gene (reference sequence). After removal of 2 bases from V and 4 bases from J, the junction contained 10 bases not matched to a gene. CDR3 sequence reads: CASSLRRAGGPADTQYF. The DNA of the CDR3 is TGTGCCAGCAGCTTAAGGCGCGCGGGAGGGCCCGCAGATACGCAGTATTTT.

The sample holds one count of this clone. The rearrangement joins TRBV7-2 to TRBJ1-2; possible D gene TRBD1, 6 bases. CDR1 SGHTA and CDR2 FQGNSA come from the germline V gene. The CDR3 is 16 residues long. Trimming removed 0 bases at V and 4 bases at J, with 15 bases between. This CDR3 reads CASSLARMTGSYGYTF. The CDR3 nucleotides are TGTGCCAGCAGCTTAGCTAGAATGACAGGATCCTATGGCTACACCTTC.

The chain employs TRBV15 and TRBJ2-1; 7 bases map to TRBD2. From germline, CDR1 is LNHNV and CDR2 YYDKDF (reference sequence). CDR3 length: 17 residues. V gave up 5 bases and J gave up 0 bases; unmatched junction bases: 10. CDR3 coding DNA: TGTGCCACCAGCGCGGGTAGCGGGTCGAGCTCCTACAATGAGCAGTTCTTC. It translates to CATSAGSGSSSYNEQFF.

The chain employs TRBV11-2 and TRBJ1-4, with 8 bases lining up with TRBD1. Looked up from germline, CDR1 is SGHAT and CDR2 is FQNNGV. V dropped 5 bases and J dropped 5; count of bases not matched to a gene: 4. The CDR3 totals 14 residues. CDR3 loop: CASSRDRLNEKLFF. CDR3 DNA sequence: TGTGCCAGCAGCCGGGACAGGTTAAATGAAAAACTGTTTTTT.

The chain couples TRBV7-9 to TRBJ2-2; 7 bases line up with TRBD1. This CDR3 contains 15 residues. The germline V gene encodes CDR1 SEHNR and CDR2 FQNEAQ (reference sequence). Germline trimming cut 5 bases from V and 4 bases from J; bases unmatched to any gene: 7. This chain's CDR3 is CASSPRGWGTGELFF. The CDR3 coding sequence is TGTGCCAGCAGCCCCAGGGGGTGGGGCACCGGGGAGCTGTTTTTT.

This chain connects TRBV7-9 to TRBJ2-7, with D maybe TRBD2 (5 bases). Germline loops: CDR1 SEHNR, CDR2 FQNEAQ (reference sequence). Deletions cut 3 bases from V and 6 bases from J, with 9 bases between. The CDR3 has 12 residues. The CDR3 spells CASSFGVSEQYF. The CDR3 DNA follows: TGTGCCAGCAGCTTCGGGGTGTCCGAGCAGTACTTC.

The chain joins TRBV28 to TRBJ2-5; 10 nucleotides agree with TRBD1. The germline CDR1 and CDR2 sequences are MDHEN and SYDVKM. With 6 bases clipped from V and 2 bases from J, the junction kept 24 bases outside the gene matches. The CDR3 covers 21 residues. The CDR3 is CASRVTGGASKPGLLQETQYF. The DNA of the CDR3 is TGTGCCAGCAGGGTGACAGGGGGCGCATCCAAACCGGGACTCCTTCAAGAGACCCAGTACTTC.

This CDR3 is CASSLAGGDNEQFF. CDR3 in DNA: TGTGCCAGCAGTTTAGCGGGGGGAGACAATGAGCAGTTCTTC. The V gene is TRBV27, the J gene TRBJ2-1; 8 nucleotides align to TRBD2. The J segment lost 5 bases and the V segment lost 2 bases, leaving 2 bases of the junction unmatched. The germline V gene encodes CDR1 MNHEY and CDR2 SMNVEV (reference sequence). The CDR3 runs 14 residues.

J is TRBJ2-5 and V is TRBV5-1; 9 bases agree with TRBD2. Germline V gives CDR1 SGHRS, CDR2 YFSETQ. CDR3 length: 15 amino acids. After removal of 6 bases from V and 7 bases from J, the junction contained 13 bases not matched to a gene. The CDR3 region is CASTFAGGPDGTQYF. The CDR3 region has the DNA TGCGCCAGCACCTTCGCGGGAGGGCCCGACGGGACCCAGTACTTC. The variable domain in full, with the rest retrieved from reference TRBV5-1 and TRBJ2-5, is KAGVTQTPRYLIKTRGQQVTLSCSPISGHRSVSWYQQTPGQGLQFLFEYFSETQRNKGNFPGRFSGRQFSNSRSEMNVSTLELGDSALYLCASTFAGGPDGTQYFGPGTRLLVL.

The rearrangement joins TRBV7-8 to TRBJ2-3; TRBD1 aligns across 10 bases. The CDR3 extends over 17 amino acids. V lost 2 bases and J lost 6; bases outside the gene matches: 11. Germline CDR1 SGHVS, CDR2 FQNEAQ. CDR3 sequence (DNA): TGTGCCAGCAGCTTACGGCTGACAGGGGGCGCCCCGGATACGCAGTATTTT. Its translation: CASSLRLTGGAPDTQYF.

The chain has TRBV15 and TRBJ1-4; D is undetermined. This CDR3 comprises 17 residues. CDR1 and CDR2 (germline): LNHNV, YYDKDF (reference sequence). Trimming cost V 3 bases and J 0 bases, with 14 bases left between them. The CDR3 DNA is TGTGCCACCAGCAGGAACCCTCTTCGGGCAACTAATGAAAAACTGTTTTTT. Protein sequence: CATSRNPLRATNEKLFF.

The CDR3: CASSPGLAAYTDTQYF. CDR3 coding DNA: TGTGCCAGCAGCCCGGGACTAGCGGCTTACACAGATACGCAGTATTTT. The genes are TRBV5-4 and TRBJ2-3; 11 bases are shared with TRBD2. The CDR3 runs to 16 residues. Germline values: CDR1 SGHNT, CDR2 YYREEE (reference sequence). Trimming cost V 4 bases and J 2 bases; bases outside gene matches: 6.

CDR3 in DNA: TGCAGCGTTGTCTTGGCGGGAGTGTACGAGCAGTACTTC. This codes for CSVVLAGVYEQYF. The chain recombines TRBV29-1 with TRBJ2-7; TRBD2 aligns across 7 bases. The CDR3 loop spans 13 amino acids. J lost 4 bases, V lost 4 bases, and 7 bases had no gene match. Per the germline V gene, CDR1 is SQVTM and CDR2 is ANQGSEA.

The V and J genes are TRBV28 and TRBJ1-2; D gene unclear. Germline assignment: CDR1 MDHEN and CDR2 SYDVKM. Trimming took off 2 bases at V and 5 bases at J, with 18 bases between the two ends. This CDR3 is 16 amino acids long. The CDR3 loop reads CASSLPHLTVTYGYTF. The CDR3 DNA reads as TGTGCCAGCAGTTTACCGCACCTCACAGTTACTTATGGCTACACCTTC.

The sample holds one count of this clone. V is TRBV28 and J is TRBJ1-1; D gene unclear. V was shortened by 1 base and J by 0 bases, with 3 bases between the two germline ends. Germline V lookup: CDR1 MDHEN, CDR2 SYDVKM. The CDR3 totals 13 residues. The CDR3: CASSLSVNTEAFF. CDR3 coding DNA: TGTGCCAGCAGTTTATCAGTGAACACTGAAGCTTTCTTT.

V is TRBV5-4 and J is TRBJ2-5, with 10 bases fitting TRBD2. The trim removed 0 bases at V and 4 bases at J, leaving 6 bases unmatched. Looked up from germline, CDR1 is SGHNT and CDR2 is YYREEE (reference sequence). The CDR3 spans 16 residues. CDR3 coding DNA: TGTGCCAGCAGCTTGGGAGGTAGCGGGGGGCGAGAGACCCAGTACTTC. Translation: CASSLGGSGGRETQYF.

The V call is TRBV9, the J call TRBJ1-5; 8 positions agree with TRBD1. Unmatched junction bases numbered 9, after V lost 4 bases and J lost 6 bases. The CDR3 is made up of 15 amino acids. The germline CDR1 and CDR2 sequences are SGDLS and YYNGEE. CDR3 bases: TGTGCCAGCAGCTCCGGACAGGGTTTGACTCAGCCCCAGCATTTT. Its protein product is CASSSGQGLTQPQHF.

V usage is TRBV28 and J usage is TRBJ1-5, with a tentative D call TRBD1 (6 bases). The CDR3 extends over 19 amino acids. The V gene lost 7 bases and the J gene lost 4 bases, with 29 bases spanning the gap. The germline V gene has CDR1 MDHEN and CDR2 SYDVKM. The CDR3 loop reads CASKRATRQAYDRNQPQHF. Here the CDR3 DNA reads TGTGCCAGCAAAAGAGCCACACGACAGGCTTACGATCGTAATCAGCCCCAGCATTTT.

The chain has TRBV5-1 and TRBJ2-3, with 16 nucleotides matching TRBD2. CDR1 and CDR2 (germline): SGHRS, YFSETQ. With 4 bases clipped from V and 5 bases from J, the junction kept 4 bases outside the gene matches. CDR3 length: 16 amino acids. This chain's CDR3 is CASSSGTSGRGDTQYF. CDR3 nucleotide sequence: TGCGCCAGCAGCAGCGGGACTAGCGGGAGGGGAGATACGCAGTATTTT.